A selection of T cell receptor beta chains follows, all from one sample in a study of human T cells and chemical hapten exposure. TCRdb processed the RACE reads anew with MiXCR; each CDR3 protein has one entry. The sample includes hundreds of thousands of distinct CDR3 sequences, under 6.5% of them seen just once. This specimen was whole blood, taken in connection with sensitization to the hapten diphenylcyclopropenone (DPC). Receptors originate from a woman aged 18-35 years with alopecia areata. Some clones in this sample may be carry-over from other donors' samples. The CDR3 runs from the conserved cysteine through the conserved F or W. D genes are given only for firm matches. A row's size may be missing; if present it is once, few, many or a size class.

-,-,TRBV5-1,TRBJ2-2,CASSLGRPTNTGELFF,TGCGCCAGCAGCTTGGGGCGACCCACGAACACCGGGGAGCTGTTTTTT
-,-,TRBV5-6,TRBJ2-3,CASSTLPRPGDTQYF,TGTGCCAGCAGCACTCTTCCCCGGCCCGGAGATACGCAGTATTTT
-,-,TRBV6-5,TRBJ2-2,CATRITRKGNTGELFF,TGTGCCACCCGAATAACCCGAAAGGGTAACACCGGGGAGCTGTTTTTT
many,-,TRBV3-1,TRBJ1-3,CASSPTRVARNTIYF,TGTGCCAGCAGCCCCACTAGGGTCGCGCGAAACACCATATATTTT
many,TRBD1,TRBV5-6,TRBJ1-3,CASSLDRGLGNTIYF,TGTGCCAGCAGCTTGGACAGGGGGCTGGGAAACACCATATATTTT
many,-,TRBV12-3/TRBV12-4,TRBJ1-2,CASPPFRSNYGYTF,TGTGCCAGCCCCCCCTTCAGGTCTAACTATGGCTACACCTTC
many,-,TRBV6-5,TRBJ1-1,CASSYQPSMNTEAFF,TGTGCCAGCAGTTACCAGCCCAGTATGAACACTGAAGCTTTCTTT
-,-,TRBV27,TRBJ2-7,CASSFIMGDEQYF,TGTGCCAGCAGTTTCATAATGGGAGACGAGCAGTACTTC
few,-,TRBV12-3/TRBV12-4,TRBJ1-1,CASTLEPSSTEAFF,TGTGCCAGCACCTTGGAACCCTCGAGCACTGAAGCTTTCTTT
many,-,TRBV4-3,TRBJ1-4,CASSHNPPERQIVTNEKLFF,TGCGCCAGCAGCCATAACCCGCCGGAGCGCCAAATTGTGACTAATGAAAAACTGTTTTTT
many,-,TRBV12-3/TRBV12-4,TRBJ2-1,CASSRDRSSYNEQFF,TGTGCCAGCAGTCGGGACCGTAGCTCCTACAATGAGCAGTTCTTC
-,-,TRBV6-2/TRBV6-3,TRBJ2-7,CASSYPTRAGNYEQYF,TGTGCCAGCAGTTACCCCACACGGGCAGGCAACTACGAGCAGTACTTC
many,TRBD1,TRBV6-5,TRBJ1-6,CASSLQGYNSPLHF,TGTGCCAGCAGTCTACAGGGGTATAATTCACCCCTCCACTTT
many,TRBD1,TRBV27,TRBJ1-2,CATSDRGSNGYTF,TGTGCCACCTCAGACAGGGGGAGTAATGGCTACACCTTC
many,-,TRBV6-6,TRBJ1-3,CASKAANGNTIYF,TGTGCCAGCAAGGCGGCGAATGGAAACACCATATATTTT
few,-,TRBV14,TRBJ1-2,CASSQESRPFWTFYGYTF,TGTGCCAGCAGCCAAGAATCTCGCCCCTTTTGGACATTTTATGGCTACACCTTC
many,-,TRBV7-2,TRBJ1-1,CASSLVSTEAFF,TGTGCCAGCAGCTTAGTTAGCACTGAAGCTTTCTTT
few,-,TRBV10-3,TRBJ2-7,CAIRAGSSYEQYF,TGTGCCATCAGGGCGGGCAGCTCCTACGAGCAGTACTTC
few,-,TRBV27,TRBJ2-5,CASSLAGFQETQYF,TGTGCCAGCAGTTTAGCGGGTTTCCAAGAGACCCAGTACTTC
-,TRBD2,TRBV20-1,TRBJ2-7,CTSEQGRGAHEQYF,TGCACCTCAGAGCAGGGGCGGGGGGCCCACGAGCAGTACTTC
-,TRBD1,TRBV2,TRBJ1-5,CASSEQGANQPQHF,TGTGCCAGCAGTGAACAGGGGGCCAATCAGCCCCAGCATTTT
-,-,TRBV7-9,TRBJ2-7,CASSLLASSSYEQYF,TGTGCCAGCAGCTTGCTAGCGAGTAGCTCCTACGAGCAGTACTTC
-,TRBD1,TRBV6-2/TRBV6-3,TRBJ1-2,CASSQTRTGTNYGYTF,TGTGCCAGCAGTCAAACTAGGACAGGAACAAACTATGGCTACACCTTC